This TCR beta chain was observed in a study of prognosis after radiotherapy for stage I lung cancer. Multiplex PCR, run in two rounds, amplified TCR beta CDR3 from genomic DNA. Every TRBV and TRBJ gene had its own specific primer in first-round PCR. TCRdb called the multiplex PCR reads again in MiXCR, with one record for every CDR3 protein. The sample carries fewer than 30,000 distinct CDR3 sequences, just over 45% recorded once. The CDR3 has 15 amino acids. Germline CDR1 MRHNA, CDR2 SNTAGT. Points on this clonotype: A far bigger clonotype differs at one base, so this is likely a read error.

The clonotype originates from a donor aged 50 or older with non-small cell lung cancer. The source material was PBMCs, sampled before or after stereotactic body radiation therapy (not recorded which). The chain has TRBV6-4 and TRBJ2-1; 7 nucleotides line up with TRBD2. The chain's CDR3 is CASSLRLAGYNEQLF. As DNA, the CDR3 is TGTGCCAGCAGTCTGCGACTAGCAGGCTACAATGAGCAGCTCTTC.